The 15 T cell receptor beta chains below were found in one sample sequenced in a study of blood T cells in healthy people across ages (dated by TCRdb to about 2015). Library generation was performed with 5' RACE. Sequencing was carried out with an Illumina HiSeq 2500. The second PCR ran for roughly 7 to 11 cycles and used a J-beta primer mix along with a sample-barcoded 5' primer. TCRdb trimmed public reads at Q25 via fastp, called clones via MiXCR and kept in-frame beta chains. All rows with the same CDR3 protein become a single entry with the most common DNA and genes. This sample holds about 1.1 million distinct CDR3 sequences; around two fifths were observed only once. About an eighth of the sample goes to the ten largest clones. Sample: blood. The source of these receptors is a young man in good health.

The genes are TRBV3-1 and TRBJ2-4, with 7 bases that match TRBD1. Germline V CDR1 and CDR2: LGHDT, YNNKEL (reference sequence). The CDR3 runs to 16 residues. V shed 3 bases, J shed 2 bases, and the junction held 7 bases outside the gene matches. CDR3 DNA sequence: TGTGCCAGCAGCCAGAGGGGGCCGCAGACCAAAAACATTCAGTACTTC. Its translation is CASSQRGPQTKNIQYF.

The rearrangement joins TRBV27 to TRBJ1-1; 9 bases are shared with TRBD1. The CDR3 is 15 residues long. The germline V gene has CDR1 MNHEY and CDR2 SMNVEV (reference sequence). The ends lost 6 bases at V and 1 base at J; junction bases unmatched: 6. CDR3 sequence reads: CASRRTGVKNTEAFF. CDR3 DNA: TGTGCCAGCAGGAGGACAGGGGTCAAGAACACTGAAGCTTTCTTT.

Concerning this clonotype: Given a much more abundant clone one base away, this may be a read error. The V and J genes are TRBV7-8 and TRBJ2-5; TRBD1 agrees at 9 bases. The germline V gene encodes CDR1 SGHVS and CDR2 FQNEAQ. This CDR3 spans 17 amino acids. Trimming removed 5 bases from V and 11 bases from J; junction bases left unmatched: 21. This CDR3 is CASSITGGASTYNEQYF. The CDR3 DNA follows: TGTGCCAGCAGCATTACAGGGGGCGCGTCTACCTACAATGAGCAGTACTTC.

This clonotype has a count of ten or more. The chain joins TRBV20-1 to TRBJ2-3; 9 bases line up with TRBD2. The germline V gene encodes CDR1 DFQATT and CDR2 SNEGSKA (reference sequence). There are 17 residues in the CDR3. Trimming cost V 1 base and J 0 bases; bases outside gene matches: 8. CDR3 bases: TGCAGTGCTAGAGGCCTAGCGGGGACCCATAGCACAGATACGCAGTATTTT. Amino acids: CSARGLAGTHSTDTQYF.

The gene calls are TRBV10-3 and TRBJ2-2, with D unresolved. This CDR3 contains 17 residues. Germline V gene data show CDR1 as ENHRY and CDR2 as SYGVKD. Between the trimmed V and J ends, which lost 0 bases and 0 bases, there was a span of 11 bases. The CDR3 sequence: CAISESGNPSNTGELFF. The CDR3 DNA sequence: TGTGCCATCAGTGAGTCAGGGAACCCTTCGAACACCGGGGAGCTGTTTTTT.

This clonotype was recorded a few times. The genes are TRBV12-3 or TRBV12-4 and TRBJ1-6; weak D call: TRBD1 (5 bases). The CDR3 runs 17 residues. Between the trimmed V and J ends, which lost 6 bases and 7 bases, there was a span of 22 bases. CDR3: CASSPVWGDPANSPLHF. In DNA, the CDR3 is TGTGCCAGCAGCCCGGTCTGGGGGGACCCAGCCAATTCACCCCTCCACTTT.

This clonotype was detected only once. The chain uses TRBV14 and TRBJ1-2; D is uncertain. V was trimmed by 1 base and J by 0 bases, leaving 9 bases between them. This CDR3 has 15 residues. Germline V lookup: CDR1 SGHDN, CDR2 FVKESK. The CDR3 here is CASSQVIGSNYGYTF. The CDR3 DNA is TGTGCCAGCAGCCAAGTTATAGGTTCTAACTATGGCTACACCTTC. The entire variable domain, with the rest obtained from reference TRBV14 and TRBJ1-2, is as follows: EAGVTQFPSHSVIEKGQTVTLRCDPISGHDNLYWYRRVMGKEIKFLLHFVKESKQDESGMPNNRFLAERTGGTYSTLKVQPAELEDSGVYFCASSQVIGSNYGYTFGSGTRLTVV.

V usage is TRBV5-1 and J usage is TRBJ1-1, with 8 bases identical to TRBD1. The CDR3 totals 15 residues. V lost 4 bases to trimming and J lost 3 bases; unmatched junction nucleotides: 8. Germline CDR1 and CDR2: SGHRS and YFSETQ. The CDR3 protein is CASSRGQETYTEAFF. The CDR3 DNA reads as TGCGCCAGCAGCCGGGGACAGGAAACATACACTGAAGCTTTCTTT.

This clonotype was seen a few times. The CDR3 bases are TGTGCCAGCAGCCCATACCGGACAGGGGCGACAGATACGCAGTATTTT. As protein: CASSPYRTGATDTQYF. The V and J genes are TRBV11-2 and TRBJ2-3, with TRBD1 matching 9 bases. Germline lookup yields CDR1 SGHAT and CDR2 FQNNGV. The J segment lost 3 bases and the V segment lost 5 bases, leaving 9 bases of the junction unmatched. This CDR3 is built from 16 residues.

This rearrangement joins TRBV12-3 or TRBV12-4 to TRBJ1-4; weak D call: TRBD1 (6 bases). This CDR3 comprises 15 residues. V was trimmed by 5 bases and J by 8 bases, leaving 18 bases between them. CDR3 residues: CASSLDRSGQEKLFF. The DNA of the CDR3 is TGTGCCAGCAGTCTCGACAGGAGTGGGCAGGAAAAACTGTTTTTT.

V and J are TRBV4-1 and TRBJ2-5, with D tentatively TRBD2 (7 bases). Per germline, CDR1 MGHRA and CDR2 YSYEKL. The CDR3 extends over 16 amino acids. Trimming removed 5 bases from V and 5 bases from J, with 21 bases in between. The CDR3 protein is CASSSRLAPDRETQYF. CDR3 nucleotide sequence: TGCGCCAGCAGCTCCCGACTAGCCCCCGACAGGGAGACCCAGTACTTC.

V and J are TRBV12-3 or TRBV12-4 and TRBJ2-7, with 9 bases that match TRBD2. The J segment lost 12 bases and the V segment lost 6 bases, leaving 9 bases of the junction unmatched. This CDR3 has 12 amino acids. For the CDR3, the DNA is TGTGCCAGCAGCCGTGGGACTAGCTCTCCGTACTTC. Its translation: CASSRGTSSPYF.

This clonotype was counted ten times or more. The chain recombines TRBV20-1 with TRBJ2-1; unclear D gene. Germline CDR1 and CDR2: DFQATT and SNEGSKA (reference sequence). This CDR3 contains 10 residues. Trimming took 6 bases from V and 7 from J, leaving 7 bases between them. The CDR3 DNA follows: TGCAGTGCAGTAGAAAATGAGCAGTTCTTC. This codes for CSAVENEQFF.

This rearrangement joins TRBV12-3 or TRBV12-4 to TRBJ1-5, with D tentatively TRBD1 (6 bases). V lost 6 bases, J lost 1 base, and 16 bases lay in between. This CDR3 has 16 residues. The CDR3 DNA reads TGTGCCAGCAGGGGCTCTGGGACACTCAGCAATCAGCCCCAGCATTTT. The encoded protein is CASRGSGTLSNQPQHF.

The chain couples TRBV7-2 to TRBJ2-7; 9 bases fit TRBD1. V was clipped by 5 bases and J by 2 bases; unmatched bases: 7. Per germline, CDR1 SGHTA and CDR2 FQGNSA. There are 15 residues in the CDR3. As DNA, the CDR3 is TGTGCCAGCAGCCAGAAGGGACAGGGCGCCTACGAGCAGTACTTC. This translates into CASSQKGQGAYEQYF.